The subject of this entry is one TCR beta chain. The read terminates 3 residues before the CDR3 end, so the remaining end is supplied by the germline J gene. The data stem from a study of T cells in women clearing cervical HPV infection. The CDR3 sequence is 15 residues long. V shed 2 bases, J shed 5 bases, and the junction held 5 bases outside the gene matches. The germline V gene encodes CDR1 LGHNA and CDR2 YNFKEQ. Here immunoSEQ multiplex PCR was the method, and the copy in TCRdb shows in-frame clones only, minus some. The sample has approximately 9,200 clones. This sequence joins TRBV4-2 and TRBJ2-2; TRBD1 matches 7 bases. Sequencing used blood buffy coat. This TCR was recovered from a woman between 18 and 70 years old with a cervical HPV16 infection that either progressed to CIN3+ or cleared (not recorded which). The CDR3 protein is CASSQNRGGTGELFF. CDR3 DNA (partial): TGTGCCAGCAGCCAAAACAGGGGTGGGACCGGGGAG.